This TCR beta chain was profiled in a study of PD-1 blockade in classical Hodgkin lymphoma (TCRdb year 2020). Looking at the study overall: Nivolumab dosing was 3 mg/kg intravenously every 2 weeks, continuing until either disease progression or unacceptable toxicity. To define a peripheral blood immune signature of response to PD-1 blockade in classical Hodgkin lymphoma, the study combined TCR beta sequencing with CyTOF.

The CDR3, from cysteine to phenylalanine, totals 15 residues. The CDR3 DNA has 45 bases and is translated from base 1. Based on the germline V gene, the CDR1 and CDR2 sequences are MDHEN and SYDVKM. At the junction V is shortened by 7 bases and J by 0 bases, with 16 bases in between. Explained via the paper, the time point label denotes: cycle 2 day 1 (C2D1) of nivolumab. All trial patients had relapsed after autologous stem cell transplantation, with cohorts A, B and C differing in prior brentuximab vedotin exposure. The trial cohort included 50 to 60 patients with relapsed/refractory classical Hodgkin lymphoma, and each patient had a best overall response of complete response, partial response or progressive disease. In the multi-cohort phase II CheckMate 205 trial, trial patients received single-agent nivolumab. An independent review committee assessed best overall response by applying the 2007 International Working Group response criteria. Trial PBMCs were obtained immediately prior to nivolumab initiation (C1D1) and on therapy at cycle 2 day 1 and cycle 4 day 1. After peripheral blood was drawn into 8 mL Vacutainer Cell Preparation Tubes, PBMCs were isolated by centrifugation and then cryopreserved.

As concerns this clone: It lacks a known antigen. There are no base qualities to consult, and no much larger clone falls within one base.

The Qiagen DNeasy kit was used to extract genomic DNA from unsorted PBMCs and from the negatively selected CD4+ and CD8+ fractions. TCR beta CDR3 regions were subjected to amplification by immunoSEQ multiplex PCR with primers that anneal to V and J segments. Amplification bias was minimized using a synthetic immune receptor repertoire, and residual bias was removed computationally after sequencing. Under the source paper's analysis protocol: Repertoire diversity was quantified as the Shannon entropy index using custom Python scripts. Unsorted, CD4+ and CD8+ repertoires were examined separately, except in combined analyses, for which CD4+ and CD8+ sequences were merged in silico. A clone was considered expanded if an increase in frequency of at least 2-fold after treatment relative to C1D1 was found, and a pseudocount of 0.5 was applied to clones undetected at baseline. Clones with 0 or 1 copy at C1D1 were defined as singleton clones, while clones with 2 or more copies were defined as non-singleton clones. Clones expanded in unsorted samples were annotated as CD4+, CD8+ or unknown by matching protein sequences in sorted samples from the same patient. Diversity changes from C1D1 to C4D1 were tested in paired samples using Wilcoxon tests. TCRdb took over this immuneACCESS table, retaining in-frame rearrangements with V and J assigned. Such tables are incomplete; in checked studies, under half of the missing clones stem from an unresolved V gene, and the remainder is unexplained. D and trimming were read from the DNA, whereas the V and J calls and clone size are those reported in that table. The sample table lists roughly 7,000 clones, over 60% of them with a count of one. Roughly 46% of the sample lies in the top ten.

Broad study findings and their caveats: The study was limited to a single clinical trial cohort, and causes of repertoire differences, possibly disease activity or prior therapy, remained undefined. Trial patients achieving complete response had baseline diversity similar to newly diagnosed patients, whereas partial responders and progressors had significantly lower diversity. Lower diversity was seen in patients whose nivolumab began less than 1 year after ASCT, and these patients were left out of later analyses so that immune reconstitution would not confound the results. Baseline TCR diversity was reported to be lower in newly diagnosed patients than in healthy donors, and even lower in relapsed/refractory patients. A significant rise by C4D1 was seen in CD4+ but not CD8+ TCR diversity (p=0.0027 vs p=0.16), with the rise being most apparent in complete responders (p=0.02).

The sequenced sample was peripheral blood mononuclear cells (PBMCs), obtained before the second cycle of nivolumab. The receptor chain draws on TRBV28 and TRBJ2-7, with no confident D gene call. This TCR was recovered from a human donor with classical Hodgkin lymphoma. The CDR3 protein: CASIPGWGNSYEQYF. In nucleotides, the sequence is TGTGCCAGCATCCCAGGTTGGGGAAACTCCTACGAGCAGTACTTC.